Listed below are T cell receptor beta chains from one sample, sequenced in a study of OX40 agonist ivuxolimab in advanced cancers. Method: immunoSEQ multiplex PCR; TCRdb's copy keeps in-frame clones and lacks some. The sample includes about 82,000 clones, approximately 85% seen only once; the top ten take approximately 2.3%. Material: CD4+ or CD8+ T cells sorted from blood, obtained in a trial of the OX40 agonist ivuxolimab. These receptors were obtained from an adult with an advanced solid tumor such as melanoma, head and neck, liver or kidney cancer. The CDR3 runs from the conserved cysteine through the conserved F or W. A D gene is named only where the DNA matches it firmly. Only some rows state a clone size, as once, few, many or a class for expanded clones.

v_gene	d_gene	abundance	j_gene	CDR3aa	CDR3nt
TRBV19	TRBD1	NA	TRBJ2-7	CASRRQTGTGTNEQYF	TGTGCCAGTAGAAGACAAACCGGGACAGGAACAAACGAGCAGTACTTC
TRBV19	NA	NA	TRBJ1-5	CASSPRHSNQPQHF	TGTGCCAGTAGTCCCCGACATAGCAATCAGCCCCAGCATTTT
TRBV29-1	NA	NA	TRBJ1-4	CSVGRFNEKLFF	TGCAGCGTTGGGCGGTTTAATGAAAAACTGTTTTTT
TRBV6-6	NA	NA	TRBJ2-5	CASSYGRKETQYF	TGTGCCAGCAGTTACGGAAGAAAAGAGACCCAGTACTTC
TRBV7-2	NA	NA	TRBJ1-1	CASSLSTVAEAFF	TGTGCCAGCAGCTTAAGTACAGTAGCTGAAGCTTTCTTT
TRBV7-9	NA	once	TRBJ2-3	CASTFYRGIAGVLTDTQYF	TGTGCCAGCACTTTCTACAGGGGGATAGCGGGGGTGCTCACAGATACGCAGTATTTT
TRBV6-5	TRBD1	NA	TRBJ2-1	CASSRYRGDYNEQFF	TGTGCCAGCAGTCGATACAGGGGAGACTACAATGAGCAGTTCTTC
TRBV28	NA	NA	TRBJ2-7	CASTSGGPYEQYF	TGTGCCAGCACTTCCGGGGGGCCCTACGAGCAGTACTTC
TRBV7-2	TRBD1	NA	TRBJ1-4	CASSLDRGRANEKLFF	TGTGCCAGCAGCTTGGACAGGGGGAGGGCTAATGAAAAACTGTTTTTT
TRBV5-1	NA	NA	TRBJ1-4	CASTPKAAGNEKLFF	TGCGCCAGCACCCCCAAGGCCGCGGGAAATGAAAAACTGTTTTTT
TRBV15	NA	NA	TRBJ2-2	CATSRDTGELFF	TGTGCCACCAGCAGGGACACCGGGGAGCTGTTTTTT
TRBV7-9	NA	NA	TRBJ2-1	CASSSFGNEQFF	TGTGCCAGCAGCTCCTTCGGCAATGAGCAGTTCTTC
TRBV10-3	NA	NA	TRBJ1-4	CAISESKGRGRYEKLFF	TGTGCCATCAGTGAGTCGAAGGGACGCGGGAGGTATGAAAAACTGTTTTTT
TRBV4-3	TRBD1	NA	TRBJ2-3	CASSQDPPGTGTDTQYF	TGCGCCAGCAGCCAAGACCCTCCCGGGACAGGGACAGATACGCAGTATTTT
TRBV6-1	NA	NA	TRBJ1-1	CASSEVMMNTEAFF	TGTGCCAGCAGTGAGGTGATGATGAACACTGAAGCTTTCTTT
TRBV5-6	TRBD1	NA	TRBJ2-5	CASSFPWDRFRETQYF	TGTGCCAGCAGCTTCCCTTGGGACAGGTTCCGAGAGACCCAGTACTTC
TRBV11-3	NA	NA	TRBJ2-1	CASSPTRNNEQFF	TGTGCCAGCAGCCCCACAAGGAACAATGAGCAGTTCTTC
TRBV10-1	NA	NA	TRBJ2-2	CANLSGELFF	TGCGCCAACCTTTCGGGGGAGCTGTTTTTT
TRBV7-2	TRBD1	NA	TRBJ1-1	CASSLQGAAEAFF	TGTGCCAGCAGCTTACAGGGGGCCGCTGAAGCTTTCTTT
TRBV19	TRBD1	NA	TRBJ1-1	CASSSHSGTGVWTEAFF	TGTGCCAGTAGTTCGCACTCCGGGACAGGGGTTTGGACTGAAGCTTTCTTT
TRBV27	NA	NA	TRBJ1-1	CASSLNRGGTEAFF	TGTGCCAGCAGTTTAAATAGGGGAGGGACTGAAGCTTTCTTT
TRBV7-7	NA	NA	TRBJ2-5	CASSPGRSGETQYF	TGTGCTAGCAGCCCGGGCAGGTCGGGGGAGACCCAGTACTTC
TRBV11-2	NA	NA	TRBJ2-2	CASSLERVEGELFF	TGTGCCAGCAGCTTAGAACGAGTTGAAGGGGAGCTGTTTTTT
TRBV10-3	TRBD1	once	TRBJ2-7	CAISESGQSYEQYF	TGTGCCATCAGTGAGTCGGGACAGAGCTACGAGCAGTACTTC
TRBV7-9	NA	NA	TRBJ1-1	CASSLARQPATFF	TGTGCCAGCAGCTTAGCGAGACAGCCGGCAACTTTCTTT
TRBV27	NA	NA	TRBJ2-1	CASSTRQVKNEQFF	TGTGCCAGCAGTACCCGACAGGTTAAGAATGAGCAGTTCTTC
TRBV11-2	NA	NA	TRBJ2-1	CASSLVHGEQFF	TGTGCCAGCAGTCTGGTACATGGTGAGCAGTTCTTC
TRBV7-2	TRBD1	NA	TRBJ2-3	CASSSFPRGPGDTQYF	TGTGCCAGCAGCTCCTTCCCGAGGGGGCCCGGAGATACGCAGTATTTT
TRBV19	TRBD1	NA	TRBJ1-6	CASSIGRTGDRSSPLHF	TGTGCCAGTAGTATAGGTCGGACAGGGGATAGAAGTTCACCCCTCCACTTT
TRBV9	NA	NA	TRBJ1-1	CASSPGTDGGAFF	TGTGCCAGCAGCCCGGGGACCGATGGGGGAGCTTTCTTT
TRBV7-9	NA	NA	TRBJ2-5	CASSFSRETQYF	TGTGCCAGCAGCTTTTCTAGGGAGACCCAGTACTTC
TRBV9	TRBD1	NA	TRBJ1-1	CASSVDFGQGNTEAFF	TGTGCCAGCAGCGTAGATTTCGGACAGGGGAACACTGAAGCTTTCTTT
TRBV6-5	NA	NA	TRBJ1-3	CASSYLLGGTGNTIYF	TGTGCCAGCAGTTATCTCCTAGGGGGGACTGGAAACACCATATATTTT
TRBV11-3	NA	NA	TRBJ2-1	CASSLGGATYNEQFF	TGTGCCAGCAGCTTAGGGGGGGCGACCTACAATGAGCAGTTCTTC
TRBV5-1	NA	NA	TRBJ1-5	CASSLGGLDGYQPQHF	TGCGCCAGCAGCTTGGGGGGTTTGGACGGTTATCAGCCCCAGCATTTT
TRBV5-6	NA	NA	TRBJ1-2	CASSTPRRGYGYTF	TGTGCCAGCAGCACCCCGAGGAGGGGATACGGCTACACCTTC
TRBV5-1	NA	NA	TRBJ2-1	CASSLATSRDEQFF	TGCGCCAGCAGCTTGGCTACTAGCCGAGATGAGCAGTTCTTC
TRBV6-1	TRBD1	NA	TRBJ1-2	CASSEEGANYGYTF	TGTGCCAGCAGTGAAGAGGGGGCGAACTATGGCTACACCTTC
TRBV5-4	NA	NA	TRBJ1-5	CASSPGLNQPQHF	TGTGCCAGCAGCCCGGGCCTAAATCAGCCCCAGCATTTT
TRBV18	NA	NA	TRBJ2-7	CASSPRTPEDEQYF	TGTGCCAGCTCACCAAGGACGCCCGAGGACGAGCAGTACTTC
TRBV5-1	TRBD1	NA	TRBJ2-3	CASSVTGGVADTQYF	TGCGCCAGCAGCGTTACAGGGGGAGTAGCAGATACGCAGTATTTT
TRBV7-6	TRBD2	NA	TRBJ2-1	CASSLPGTREYEQFF	TGTGCCAGCAGCTTACCCGGGACTAGGGAATATGAGCAGTTCTTC